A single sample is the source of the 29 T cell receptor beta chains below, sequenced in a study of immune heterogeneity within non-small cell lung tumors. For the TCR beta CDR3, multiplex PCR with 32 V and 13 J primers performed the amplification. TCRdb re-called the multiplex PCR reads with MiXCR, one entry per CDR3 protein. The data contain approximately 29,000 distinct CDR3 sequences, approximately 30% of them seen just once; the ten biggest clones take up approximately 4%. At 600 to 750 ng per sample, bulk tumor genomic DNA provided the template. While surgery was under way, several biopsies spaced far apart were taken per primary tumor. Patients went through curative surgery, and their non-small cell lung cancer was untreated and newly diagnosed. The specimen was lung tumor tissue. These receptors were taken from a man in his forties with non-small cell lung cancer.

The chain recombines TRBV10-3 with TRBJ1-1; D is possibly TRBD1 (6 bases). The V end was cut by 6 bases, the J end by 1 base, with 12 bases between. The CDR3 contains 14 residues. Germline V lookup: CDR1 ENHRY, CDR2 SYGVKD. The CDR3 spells CAIRAGAANTEAFF. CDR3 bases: TGTGCCATCAGAGCAGGGGCGGCGAACACTGAAGCTTTCTTT.

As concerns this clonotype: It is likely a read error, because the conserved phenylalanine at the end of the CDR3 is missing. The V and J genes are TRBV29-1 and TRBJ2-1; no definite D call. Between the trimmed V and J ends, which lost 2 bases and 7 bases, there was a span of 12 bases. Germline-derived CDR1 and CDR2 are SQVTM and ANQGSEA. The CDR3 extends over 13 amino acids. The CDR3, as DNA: TGCAGCGTTGAAACCCAGGTCAGTAATGAGCAGTTCCTC. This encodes CSVETQVSNEQFL.

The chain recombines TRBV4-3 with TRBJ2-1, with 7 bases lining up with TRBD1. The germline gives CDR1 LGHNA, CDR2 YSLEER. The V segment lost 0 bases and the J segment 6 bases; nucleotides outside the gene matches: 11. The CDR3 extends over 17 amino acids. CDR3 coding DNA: TGCGCCAGCAGCCAAGAAAGCCGTCAGGGGGTGGGCAATGAGCAGTTCTTC. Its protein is CASSQESRQGVGNEQFF.

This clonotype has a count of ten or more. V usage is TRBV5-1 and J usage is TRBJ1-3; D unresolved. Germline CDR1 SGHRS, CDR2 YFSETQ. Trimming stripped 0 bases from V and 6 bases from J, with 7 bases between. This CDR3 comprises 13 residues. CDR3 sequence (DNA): TGCGCCAGCAGCTTGGACGGGTCAAACACCATATATTTT. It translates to CASSLDGSNTIYF.

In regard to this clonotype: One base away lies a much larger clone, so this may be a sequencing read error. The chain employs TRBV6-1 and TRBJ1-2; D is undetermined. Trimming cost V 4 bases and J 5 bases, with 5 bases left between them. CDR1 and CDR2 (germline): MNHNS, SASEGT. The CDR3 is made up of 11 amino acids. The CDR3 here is CASSGLYGYTF. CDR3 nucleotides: TGTGCCAGCAGTGGACTGTATGGCTACACCTTC.

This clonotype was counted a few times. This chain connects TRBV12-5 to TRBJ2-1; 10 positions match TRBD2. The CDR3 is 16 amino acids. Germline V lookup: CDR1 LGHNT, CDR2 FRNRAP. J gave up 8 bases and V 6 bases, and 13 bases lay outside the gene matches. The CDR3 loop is CASGAGTSAHPDEQFF. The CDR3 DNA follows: TGTGCTAGTGGCGCTGGGACTAGCGCCCACCCGGATGAGCAGTTCTTC.

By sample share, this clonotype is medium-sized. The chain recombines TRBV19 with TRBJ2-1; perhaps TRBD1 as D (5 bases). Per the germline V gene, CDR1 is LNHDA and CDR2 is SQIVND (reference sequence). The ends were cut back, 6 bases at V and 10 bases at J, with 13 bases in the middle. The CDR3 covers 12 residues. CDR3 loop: CASRLRVNEQFF. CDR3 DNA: TGTGCCAGTAGACTCAGGGTTAACGAGCAGTTCTTC.

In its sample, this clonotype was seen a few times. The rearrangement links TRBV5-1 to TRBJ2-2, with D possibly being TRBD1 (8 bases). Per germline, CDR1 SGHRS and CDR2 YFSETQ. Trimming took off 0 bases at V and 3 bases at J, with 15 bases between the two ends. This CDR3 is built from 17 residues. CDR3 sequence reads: CASSLVTGGVDTGELFF. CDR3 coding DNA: TGCGCCAGCAGCTTGGTCACAGGGGGGGTTGACACCGGGGAGCTGTTTTTT.

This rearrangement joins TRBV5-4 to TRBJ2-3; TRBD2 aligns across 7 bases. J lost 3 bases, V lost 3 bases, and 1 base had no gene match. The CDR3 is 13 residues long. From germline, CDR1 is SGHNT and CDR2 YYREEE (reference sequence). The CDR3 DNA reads TGTGCCAGCAGCTGGACTAGAACAGATACGCAGTATTTT. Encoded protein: CASSWTRTDTQYF.

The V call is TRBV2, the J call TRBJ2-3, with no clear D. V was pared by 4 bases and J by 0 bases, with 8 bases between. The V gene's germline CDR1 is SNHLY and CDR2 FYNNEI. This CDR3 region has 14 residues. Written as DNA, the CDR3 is TGTGCCAGCAGTGCTGACGCTAGCACAGATACGCAGTATTTT. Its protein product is CASSADASTDTQYF. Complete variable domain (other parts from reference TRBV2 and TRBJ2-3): EPEVTQTPSHQVTQMGQEVILRCVPISNHLYFYWYRQILGQKVEFLVSFYNNEISEKSEIFDDQFSVERPDGSNFTLKIRSTKLEDSAMYFCASSADASTDTQYFGPGTRLTVL.

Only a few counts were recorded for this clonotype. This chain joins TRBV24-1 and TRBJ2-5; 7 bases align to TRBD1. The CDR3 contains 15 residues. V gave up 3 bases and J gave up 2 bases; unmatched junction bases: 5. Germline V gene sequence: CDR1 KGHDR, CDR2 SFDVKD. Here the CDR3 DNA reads TGTGCCACCAGTGATCCGAGGGACAGACAAGAGACCCAGTACTTC. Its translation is CATSDPRDRQETQYF.

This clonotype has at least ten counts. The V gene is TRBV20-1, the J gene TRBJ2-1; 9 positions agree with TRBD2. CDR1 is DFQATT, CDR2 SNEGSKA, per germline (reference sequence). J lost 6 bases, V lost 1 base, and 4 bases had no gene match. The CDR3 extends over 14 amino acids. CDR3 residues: CSARVAGVVNEQFF. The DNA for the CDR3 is TGCAGTGCTAGAGTAGCGGGAGTAGTCAATGAGCAGTTCTTC.

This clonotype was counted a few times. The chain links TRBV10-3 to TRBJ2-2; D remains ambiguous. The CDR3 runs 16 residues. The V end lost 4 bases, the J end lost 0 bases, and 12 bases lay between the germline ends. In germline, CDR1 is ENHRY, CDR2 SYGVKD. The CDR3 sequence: CAISGPSRANTGELFF. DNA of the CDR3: TGTGCCATCAGTGGACCTTCTCGCGCGAACACCGGGGAGCTGTTTTTT.

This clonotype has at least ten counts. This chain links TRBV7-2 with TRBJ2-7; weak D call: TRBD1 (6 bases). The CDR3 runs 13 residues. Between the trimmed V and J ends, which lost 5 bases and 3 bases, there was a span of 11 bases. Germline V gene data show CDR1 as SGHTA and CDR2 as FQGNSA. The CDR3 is CASSPTGVYEQYF. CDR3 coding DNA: TGTGCCAGCAGCCCGACAGGAGTCTACGAGCAGTACTTC.

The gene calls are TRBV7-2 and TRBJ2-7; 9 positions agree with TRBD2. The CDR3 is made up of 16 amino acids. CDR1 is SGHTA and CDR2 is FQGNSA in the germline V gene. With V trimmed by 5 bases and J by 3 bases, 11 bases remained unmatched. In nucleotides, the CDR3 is TGTGCCAGCAGCAAAGCCCCTCGCGGGAGGGGCTACGAGCAGTACTTC. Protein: CASSKAPRGRGYEQYF. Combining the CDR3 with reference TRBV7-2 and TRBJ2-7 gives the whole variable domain GAGVSQSPSNKVTEKGKDVELRCDPISGHTALYWYRQSLGQGLEFLIYFQGNSAPDKSGLPSDRFSAERTGGSVSTLTIQRTQQEDSAVYLCASSKAPRGRGYEQYFGPGTRLTVT.

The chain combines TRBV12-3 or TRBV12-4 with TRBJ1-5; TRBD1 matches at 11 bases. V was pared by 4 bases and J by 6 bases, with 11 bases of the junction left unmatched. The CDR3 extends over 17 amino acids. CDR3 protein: CASSWTTGTGGSQPQHF. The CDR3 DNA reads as TGTGCCAGCAGTTGGACCACCGGGACAGGGGGGAGTCAGCCCCAGCATTTT.

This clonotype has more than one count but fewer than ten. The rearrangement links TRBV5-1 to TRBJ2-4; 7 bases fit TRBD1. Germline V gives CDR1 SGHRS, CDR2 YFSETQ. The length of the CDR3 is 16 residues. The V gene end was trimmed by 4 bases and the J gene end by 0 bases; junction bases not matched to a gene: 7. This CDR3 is CASSLGTELAKNIQYF. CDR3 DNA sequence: TGCGCCAGCAGCCTCGGGACAGAGCTAGCCAAAAACATTCAGTACTTC.

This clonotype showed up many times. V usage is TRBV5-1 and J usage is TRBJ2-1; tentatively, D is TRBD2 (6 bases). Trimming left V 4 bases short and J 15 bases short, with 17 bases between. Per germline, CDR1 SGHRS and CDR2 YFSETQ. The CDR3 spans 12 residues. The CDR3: CASSPGTETPFF. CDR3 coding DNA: TGCGCCAGCAGCCCCGGGACTGAAACCCCGTTCTTC.

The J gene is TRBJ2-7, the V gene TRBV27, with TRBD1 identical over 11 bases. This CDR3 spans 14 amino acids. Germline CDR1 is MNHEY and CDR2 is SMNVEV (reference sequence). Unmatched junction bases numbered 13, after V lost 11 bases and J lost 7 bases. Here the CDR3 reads CAELGGTGGREQYF. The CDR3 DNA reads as TGTGCCGAATTGGGGGGGACAGGGGGTCGAGAGCAGTACTTC.

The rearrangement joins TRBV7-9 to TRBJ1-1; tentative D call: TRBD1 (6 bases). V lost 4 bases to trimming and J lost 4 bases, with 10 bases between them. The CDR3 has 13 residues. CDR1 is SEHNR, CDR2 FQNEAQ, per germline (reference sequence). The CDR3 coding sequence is TGTGCCAGCAGCTCTACAGGGTCCACTGAAGCTTTCTTT. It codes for CASSSTGSTEAFF.

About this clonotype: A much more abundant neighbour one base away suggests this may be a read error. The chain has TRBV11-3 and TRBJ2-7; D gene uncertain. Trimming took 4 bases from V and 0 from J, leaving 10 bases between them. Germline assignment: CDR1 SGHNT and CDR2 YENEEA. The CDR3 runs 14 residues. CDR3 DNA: TGTGCCAGCAGCTCCTCCACCTACTCCTACGAGCAGTACTTC. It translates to CASSSSTYSYEQYF.

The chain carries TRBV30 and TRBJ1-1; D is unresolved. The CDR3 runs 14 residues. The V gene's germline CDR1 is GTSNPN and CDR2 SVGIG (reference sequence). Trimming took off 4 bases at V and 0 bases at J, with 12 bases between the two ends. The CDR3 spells CAWTSGRMNTEAFF. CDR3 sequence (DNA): TGTGCCTGGACTTCTGGCCGGATGAACACTGAAGCTTTCTTT.

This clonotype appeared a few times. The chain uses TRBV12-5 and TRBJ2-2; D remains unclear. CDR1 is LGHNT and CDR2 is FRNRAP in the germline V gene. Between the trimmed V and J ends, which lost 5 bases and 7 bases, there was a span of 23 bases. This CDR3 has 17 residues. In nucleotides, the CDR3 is TGTGCTAGTGGTGCCCTCATAGGTGATTCGTTCGGCGGGGAGCTGTTTTTT. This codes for CASGALIGDSFGGELFF.

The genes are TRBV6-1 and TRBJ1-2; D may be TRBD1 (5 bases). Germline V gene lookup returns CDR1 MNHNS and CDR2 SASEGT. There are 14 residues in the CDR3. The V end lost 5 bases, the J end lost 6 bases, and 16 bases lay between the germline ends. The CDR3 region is CASSPQTAGHGYTF. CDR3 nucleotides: TGTGCCAGCAGTCCTCAGACAGCCGGACATGGCTACACCTTC.

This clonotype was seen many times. Here the CDR3 reads CACRTERRTYEQYF. DNA of the CDR3: TGTGCCTGTCGCACAGAGAGGAGGACCTACGAGCAGTACTTC. The chain joins TRBV30 to TRBJ2-7, with TRBD2 as a possible D gene (5 bases). V lost 6 bases, J lost 2 bases, and 17 bases lay in between. Germline V gives CDR1 GTSNPN, CDR2 SVGIG (reference sequence). The CDR3 loop spans 14 amino acids.

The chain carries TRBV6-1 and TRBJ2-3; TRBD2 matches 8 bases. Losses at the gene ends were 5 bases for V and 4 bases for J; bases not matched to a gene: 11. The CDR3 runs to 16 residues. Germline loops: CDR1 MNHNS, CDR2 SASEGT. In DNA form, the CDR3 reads TGTGCCAGCAGTAGTGGTGCGGGAGGAATCTCAGATACGCAGTATTTT. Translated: CASSSGAGGISDTQYF.

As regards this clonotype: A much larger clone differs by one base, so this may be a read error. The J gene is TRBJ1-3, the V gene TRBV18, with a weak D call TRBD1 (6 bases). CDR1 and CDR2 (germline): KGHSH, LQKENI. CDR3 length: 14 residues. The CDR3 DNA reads TGTGCCAGCTCAGGTGGGACAACTGGAAACACCACATATTTT. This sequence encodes CASSGGTTGNTTYF.

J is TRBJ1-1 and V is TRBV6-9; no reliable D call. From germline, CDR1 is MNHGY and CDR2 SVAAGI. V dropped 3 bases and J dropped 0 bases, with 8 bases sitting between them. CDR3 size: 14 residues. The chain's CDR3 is CASSYVSMNTEAFF. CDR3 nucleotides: TGTGCCAGCAGTTACGTCTCCATGAACACTGAAGCTTTCTTT.

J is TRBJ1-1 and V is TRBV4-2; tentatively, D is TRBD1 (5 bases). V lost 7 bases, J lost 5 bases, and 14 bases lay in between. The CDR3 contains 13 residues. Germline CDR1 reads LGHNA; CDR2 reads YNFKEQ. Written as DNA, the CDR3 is TGTGCCAGCAAGCCCCCAGGGCGGACTGAAGCTTTCTTT. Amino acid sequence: CASKPPGRTEAFF.